This T cell receptor (beta chain) was captured in a study of blood T cell repertoires in COVID-19. As for the study in general: Acute-phase and convalescent COVID-19 samples originated in the United States, Italy and Spain. T cells, B-cell-depleted T cells, or PBMCs supplied cDNA or gDNA.

This clone came up a few times. Original data processing: It was from reference gene primer amplification that nucleated cell counts were estimated. Using immunoSEQ multiplex PCR, the repertoire was profiled, and TCRdb retains in-frame clones only, with some absent. The D gene and trimming were derived from the DNA, and the V and J assignments and clone size from that table. Of roughly 150,000 clones listed, roughly nine tenths were seen once; the top ten hold about 5%. Trimming cost V 3 bases and J 3 bases, with 18 bases left between them. Germline CDR1 is MNHNS and CDR2 is SASEGT. CDR3 length: 16 amino acids.

The TCR comes from a human donor in a cohort sampled during active COVID-19. This chain links TRBV6-1 with TRBJ2-7; possibly TRBD2 for D (6 bases). What was sequenced was peripheral blood. CDR3 sequence: CASSDLSGSALYEQYF. DNA of the CDR3: TGTGCCAGCAGTGACCTGAGCGGGTCAGCCCTCTACGAGCAGTACTTC.